This note documents a single T cell receptor (beta chain) sequence. The CDR3 runs to 13 residues. Per the germline V gene, CDR1 is MNHEY and CDR2 is SVGEGT. V lost 5 bases and J 3 bases, leaving 10 bases between the germline ends. This record comes from a study of blood T cell repertoires in COVID-19. Study context: Spain, Italy and the United States supplied samples that represented acute and convalescent COVID-19. PBMCs, B-cell-depleted T cells, or T cells were the source of the cDNA or gDNA that made up the material.

The table came from immunoSEQ multiplex PCR; TCRdb's copy has only in-frame clones and leaves some out. This sample has approximately 200,000 clones, with almost 80% found just once. This chain joins TRBV6-2 or TRBV6-3 and TRBJ1-2, with D hard to call. The sequencing input was peripheral blood. The receptor's source is a man aged 60 to 75 with active or convalescent COVID-19. Here the CDR3 DNA reads TGTGCCAGCAGTCCATTCCCGGACTATGGCTACACCTTC. Amino acid sequence: CASSPFPDYGYTF.